This T cell receptor beta chain was identified during a study of T cell repertoires in cytomegalovirus infection (dated by TCRdb to between 2019 and 2020). Broadly, across the study: Because public TCR beta signatures pointed to carriage of CMV infection together with the matching HLA type, the HLA type of each donor mattered for the analysis.

Paper-wide results and their limitations: The ex vivo response was dominated by HLA-C-restricted CMV-specific TCR beta clonotypes, which also provided the single most frequent clonotype in two of eight donors. Cumulative frequency of public TCR beta family members discriminated carriers of CMV infection plus the relevant HLA type in this cohort and an independent 352-donor cohort.

Including the terminal cysteine and phenylalanine, the CDR3 comprises 15 residues. Only the CDR3 DNA stays, 45 bases, in frame from base 1. Based on the germline V gene, the CDR1 and CDR2 sequences are SGHVS and FNYEAQ. The germline V and J ends show losses of 5 bases and 4 bases respectively, and no gene match explains 8 bases of the junction. On this clonotype itself: Its binding antigen is unknown. No much larger clonotype is one base removed from it; base qualities were not supplied.

Sequencing instrument: Illumina HiSeq 1500. The public reads were reanalyzed by TCRdb: fastp trimming at Q25, MiXCR alignment, in-frame beta chains only. Rows matching on CDR3 protein sequence are summarized as one entry with the most common DNA and genes. In this sample the table shows under 800,000 distinct CDR3 sequences, 24% of which occur a single time. Approximately 8.2% of the sample lies in the top ten. The receptor chain draws on TRBV7-6 and TRBJ1-1, with 9 bases matching TRBD1. The material sequenced was CD8+ T cells from PBMCs. The receptor was isolated from a human donor in good health (CMV status not recorded). Some clones in this sample may be carry-over from other donors' samples. The CDR3 loop reads CASSPPQGAGTEAFF. The DNA reads TGTGCCAGCAGCCCACCACAGGGGGCGGGCACTGAAGCTTTCTTT.